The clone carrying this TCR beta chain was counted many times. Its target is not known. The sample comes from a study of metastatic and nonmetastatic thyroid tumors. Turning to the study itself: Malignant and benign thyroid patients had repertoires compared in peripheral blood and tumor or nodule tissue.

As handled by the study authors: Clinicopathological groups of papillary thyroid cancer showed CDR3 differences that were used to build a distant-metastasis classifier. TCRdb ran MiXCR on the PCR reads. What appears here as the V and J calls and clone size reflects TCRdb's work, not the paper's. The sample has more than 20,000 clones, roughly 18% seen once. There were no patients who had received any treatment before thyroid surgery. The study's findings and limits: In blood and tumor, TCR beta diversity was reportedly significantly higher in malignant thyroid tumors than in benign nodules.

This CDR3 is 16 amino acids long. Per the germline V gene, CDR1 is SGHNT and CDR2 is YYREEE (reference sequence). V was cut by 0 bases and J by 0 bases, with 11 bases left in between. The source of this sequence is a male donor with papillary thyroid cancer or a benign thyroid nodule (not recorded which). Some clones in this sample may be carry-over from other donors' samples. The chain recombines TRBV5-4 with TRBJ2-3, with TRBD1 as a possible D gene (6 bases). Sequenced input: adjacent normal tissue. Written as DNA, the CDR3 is TGTGCCAGCAGCTTGGCCGGGACACCTAGCACAGATACGCAGTATTTT. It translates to CASSLAGTPSTDTQYF.